The entry below describes one T cell receptor (beta chain). Under the authors' procedure: Amplification of reference gene primers was used by the study to estimate nucleated cell counts. Only in-frame clones appear in the TCRdb table, and some are missing; sequencing was by immunoSEQ multiplex PCR. V, J and clone size are taken as reported in that table, and D and trimming were inferred from the DNA itself. In the table there are just over 65,000 clones, roughly 90% of which are singletons. This entry comes from a study of blood T cell repertoires in COVID-19. Overall study: The samples span acute and convalescent COVID-19 from the United States, Italy and Spain. From T cells, B-cell-depleted T cells, or PBMCs came the material, which was cDNA or gDNA.

Germline V gene sequence: CDR1 MDHEN, CDR2 SYDVKM. The CDR3 has 15 residues. Trimming removed 6 bases from V and 0 bases from J; junction bases left unmatched: 5. The TCR sequence derives from a man under 40 with acute or convalescent COVID-19. The V call is TRBV28, the J call TRBJ1-5; 7 bases line up with TRBD1. The sequencing input was peripheral blood. For the CDR3, the DNA is TGTGCCAGCAGGGGGGACAGTTATAGCAATCAGCCCCAGCATTTT. It specifies CASRGDSYSNQPQHF.